The TCR beta chain under discussion was sequenced for a study of cytomegalovirus exposure and HLA in healthy donors. V was trimmed by 0 bases and J by 0 bases, leaving 19 bases between them. This CDR3 contains 18 residues. Germline V gene lookup returns CDR1 GTSNPN and CDR2 SVGIG (reference sequence). Overall study results and limits: Later on, an analysis showed TCR association rates differing by HLA locus, with DRB1 the most and HLA-C the fewest. TRBV6-2, TRBV6-3 and some other V segments were unresolvable in 87-base-pair reads. Sequencing had likely introduced a cluster of highly shared sequence variants as an artifact. TCR sequences were mostly rare, though some public TCRs occurred in many donors.

The PCR employed 60 Vbeta primers together with 13 Jbeta primers. The repertoire was sequenced with immunoSEQ multiplex PCR; TCRdb's copy has only in-frame clones and lacks some. Of approximately 220,000 clones listed, over 80% are singletons. Remarks on this clone: Its antigen is as yet unknown.

The specimen was PBMCs. This TCR came from a boy aged 2 to 10 in good health and CMV-seronegative. The genes are TRBV30 and TRBJ2-3, with a tentative D call TRBD1 (5 bases). The CDR3 region is CAWSVRGFLGVSTDTQYF. CDR3 nucleotide sequence: TGTGCCTGGAGTGTAAGGGGCTTCCTAGGGGTGAGCACAGATACGCAGTATTTT.